This T cell receptor (beta chain) is from a study of blood T cell repertoires in COVID-19. V was trimmed by 0 bases and J by 1 base, leaving 5 bases between them. Germline CDR1 SGHTA, CDR2 FQGNSA. This CDR3 is built from 14 residues. Libraries were prepared by immunoSEQ multiplex PCR; TCRdb keeps only in-frame clonotypes and omits some of them. The sample holds about 170,000 clones, 90% to 95% seen once. The specimen sequenced was peripheral blood. The receptor's source is a man in his forties or fifties with acute or convalescent COVID-19. This rearrangement joins TRBV7-2 to TRBJ2-3, with D possibly TRBD2 on 5 matching bases. CDR3 amino acids: CASSLAGGTDTQYF. The CDR3 DNA reads as TGTGCCAGCAGCTTAGCGGGAGGCACAGATACGCAGTATTTT.